One sample yielded the 32 T cell receptor beta chains listed below, sequenced in a study of cytomegalovirus exposure and HLA in healthy donors. The PCR was carried out with 60 Vbeta primers and 13 Jbeta primers. Using immunoSEQ multiplex PCR, the repertoire was profiled, and TCRdb retains in-frame clones only, with some absent. The table records about 150,000 clones, 70% to 80% of them present only once. The sequenced sample consisted of PBMCs. All receptors come from a man aged 25-40 years in good health and CMV-seropositive.

This sequence joins TRBV28 and TRBJ2-3; a possible D gene is TRBD1 (6 bases). The germline gives CDR1 MDHEN, CDR2 SYDVKM. The CDR3 is 15 residues long. The V end was cut by 5 bases, the J end by 2 bases, with 14 bases between. The CDR3 sequence is CASSPWTAYTDTQYF. CDR3 DNA sequence: TGTGCCAGCAGTCCCTGGACAGCCTACACAGATACGCAGTATTTT.

V and J are TRBV19 and TRBJ2-5; 11 bases are shared with TRBD2. Losses at the gene ends were 4 bases for V and 0 bases for J; bases not matched to a gene: 10. Per germline, CDR1 LNHDA and CDR2 SQIVND (reference sequence). The length of the CDR3 is 18 residues. The CDR3 loop is CASSTGTSGRSYQETQYF. CDR3 DNA sequence: TGTGCCAGTAGTACCGGGACTAGCGGCCGCTCGTACCAAGAGACCCAGTACTTC.

The V gene is TRBV5-4, the J gene TRBJ2-1; TRBD2 aligns across 14 bases. This CDR3 has 17 amino acids. V shed 1 base and J 15 bases; nucleotides not matched to a gene: 15. Germline-derived CDR1 and CDR2 are SGHNT and YYREEE (reference sequence). This CDR3 is CASSLSLTSGGAGVRFF. CDR3 DNA sequence: TGTGCCAGCAGCTTGTCGCTGACTAGCGGGGGGGCCGGTGTTCGGTTCTTC.

The chain uses TRBV19 and TRBJ2-2, with D possibly TRBD2 on 5 matching bases. The CDR3 has 11 residues. The germline gives CDR1 LNHDA, CDR2 SQIVND (reference sequence). Trimming pared 11 bases from V and 2 bases from J, leaving 6 bases between. The CDR3 loop is CAGGNTGELFF. The CDR3 coding sequence is TGTGCCGGAGGTAACACCGGGGAGCTGTTTTTT.

J is TRBJ1-2 and V is TRBV6-1; D not resolved. In germline, CDR1 is MNHNS, CDR2 SASEGT. This CDR3 region has 13 residues. Trimming took off 8 bases at V and 1 base at J, with 11 bases between the two ends. The chain's CDR3 is CASGGSINYGYTF. The CDR3 DNA sequence: TGTGCCAGCGGCGGGTCGATTAACTATGGCTACACCTTC.

V and J are TRBV21-1 and TRBJ2-7; the table calls TRBD1, which could not be checked here. TRBV21-1 is termed a pseudogene. The CDR3 extends over 14 amino acids. The CDR3 here is CARMYRGEGYEQYF. The DNA of the CDR3 is TGTGCCCGAATGTACAGGGGGGAAGGCTACGAGCAGTACTTC.

The chain joins TRBV19 to TRBJ2-1; D is possibly TRBD2 (7 bases). The V end was cut by 1 base, the J end by 1 base, with 17 bases between. The germline gives CDR1 LNHDA, CDR2 SQIVND (reference sequence). The CDR3 runs 18 residues. The CDR3 DNA is TGTGCCAGTAGTATAGTTCTGGGCGGGGGCCAATCCTACAATGAGCAGTTCTTC. Translated, it gives CASSIVLGGGQSYNEQFF.

The genes are TRBV5-1 and TRBJ2-3; D gene unclear. Germline V gene sequence: CDR1 SGHRS, CDR2 YFSETQ. V was pared by 0 bases and J by 3 bases, with 8 bases between. This CDR3 spans 14 amino acids. This chain's CDR3 is CASSLERGTDTQYF. The CDR3, as DNA: TGCGCCAGCAGCTTGGAACGCGGAACAGATACGCAGTATTTT.

The chain employs TRBV7-9 and TRBJ1-4, with D unresolved. Trimming removed 6 bases from V and 10 bases from J, with 21 bases in between. Germline V gene sequence: CDR1 SEHNR, CDR2 FQNEAQ (reference sequence). The CDR3 has 15 residues. The CDR3 region is CASSTGSPREGKLFF. Written as DNA, the CDR3 is TGTGCCAGCAGTACCGGGTCCCCGAGGGAGGGAAAACTGTTTTTT.

The V and J genes are TRBV6-1 and TRBJ1-3; no firm D call. The CDR3 covers 14 residues. Germline CDR1 MNHNS, CDR2 SASEGT. V gave up 8 bases and J gave up 0 bases, with 11 bases separating them. In DNA, the CDR3 is TGTGCCAGCGTCATGGGGAGCTCTGGAAACACCATATATTTT. Amino acid sequence: CASVMGSSGNTIYF.

The J gene is TRBJ1-1, the V gene TRBV11-2; the match to TRBD1 covers 7 bases. V was clipped by 5 bases and J by 7 bases; unmatched bases: 16. The CDR3 is 16 amino acids. Germline V gene data show CDR1 as SGHAT and CDR2 as FQNNGV. The CDR3 sequence: CASSPQDREVYIEAFF. The DNA of the CDR3 is TGTGCCAGCAGCCCCCAAGACAGGGAGGTTTATATTGAAGCTTTCTTT.

This rearrangement joins TRBV7-9 to TRBJ2-5, with 7 bases matching TRBD1. Germline V CDR1 and CDR2: SEHNR, FQNEAQ (reference sequence). The J segment lost 4 bases and the V segment lost 1 base, leaving 3 bases of the junction unmatched. The CDR3 runs 14 residues. CDR3 residues: CASSLVRTGETQYF. CDR3 sequence (DNA): TGTGCCAGCAGCTTAGTGAGGACAGGAGAGACCCAGTACTTC.

The chain carries TRBV6-5 and TRBJ1-4, with D uncertain. The CDR3 is 14 residues long. Trimming stripped 0 bases from V and 7 bases from J, with 9 bases between. Per germline, CDR1 MNHEY and CDR2 SVGAGI. CDR3: CASSYSSKPEKLFF. CDR3 in DNA: TGTGCCAGCAGTTACTCGAGCAAGCCTGAAAAACTGTTTTTT.

This clone was seen a handful of times. The genes are TRBV5-1 and TRBJ1-1; perhaps TRBD1 as D (5 bases). Looked up from germline, CDR1 is SGHRS and CDR2 is YFSETQ. V shed 0 bases and J shed 2 bases, with 14 bases lying between them. This CDR3 has 16 residues. CDR3 sequence: CASSLGQGGLNTEAFF. The CDR3 coding sequence is TGCGCCAGCAGCTTGGGGCAGGGCGGTCTCAACACTGAAGCTTTCTTT. Based on the CDR3 plus reference TRBV5-1 and TRBJ1-1, the full variable domain is KAGVTQTPRYLIKTRGQQVTLSCSPISGHRSVSWYQQTPGQGLQFLFEYFSETQRNKGNFPGRFSGRQFSNSRSEMNVSTLELGDSALYLCASSLGQGGLNTEAFFGQGTRLTVV.

This chain joins TRBV19 and TRBJ1-5; D gene unclear. CDR3 length: 15 residues. The V end lost 7 bases, the J end lost 2 bases, and 15 bases lay between the germline ends. Germline CDR1 is LNHDA and CDR2 is SQIVND (reference sequence). The CDR3 protein is CASIGRDRGNQPQHF. Written as DNA, the CDR3 is TGTGCCAGTATAGGGAGGGATCGTGGCAATCAGCCCCAGCATTTT.

The chain has TRBV6-1 and TRBJ1-5; a possible D gene is TRBD1 (5 bases). Looked up from germline, CDR1 is MNHNS and CDR2 is SASEGT. The CDR3 spans 13 residues. Trimming shortened V by 7 bases and J by 4 bases, and 11 bases separated the two germline ends. The CDR3 DNA follows: TGTGCCAGCAAGAACCAGGGAAATCAGCCCCAGCATTTT. Its translation: CASKNQGNQPQHF.

CDR3 loop: CASSEGSYGYTF. CDR3 sequence (DNA): TGTGCCAGCAGCGAGGGTAGCTATGGCTACACCTTC. The rearrangement joins TRBV11-2 to TRBJ1-2; D is ambiguous. CDR1 and CDR2 (germline): SGHAT, FQNNGV. The germline V and J ends were trimmed by 5 bases and 4 bases, with 8 bases remaining between them. The length of the CDR3 is 12 residues.

This clone was seen only a few times. This chain joins TRBV27 and TRBJ2-3, with D perhaps TRBD1 (6 bases). Germline V gene lookup returns CDR1 MNHEY and CDR2 SMNVEV (reference sequence). CDR3 length equals 15 residues. V lost 6 bases and J lost 3, with 16 bases in between. The CDR3 sequence is CASSPGQHGTDTQYF. The CDR3 DNA reads TGTGCCAGCAGCCCAGGACAGCATGGGACAGATACGCAGTATTTT.

As for this clone: Other DNA sequences within the sample encode an identical CDR3. The V and J genes are TRBV9 and TRBJ2-7; 9 positions agree with TRBD1. CDR3 size: 15 residues. Germline V gives CDR1 SGDLS, CDR2 YYNGEE. V lost 2 bases, J lost 0 bases, and 3 bases stayed unmatched. The CDR3 sequence: CASSVGQGISYEQYF. The CDR3 DNA reads as TGTGCCAGCAGCGTTGGACAGGGGATCTCCTACGAGCAGTACTTC.

CDR3 nucleotides: TGCGCCAGCAGGACGGACACCTACACTGAAGCTTTCTTT. It encodes CASRTDTYTEAFF. The chain has TRBV5-1 and TRBJ1-1, with D possibly TRBD1 on 5 matching bases. CDR1 is SGHRS, CDR2 YFSETQ, per germline. There are 13 residues in the CDR3. The V end was cut by 5 bases, the J end by 3 bases, with 11 bases between.

This clone was seen a handful of times. The V call is TRBV14, the J call TRBJ2-3; TRBD1 might be the D (6 bases). Germline V lookup: CDR1 SGHDN, CDR2 FVKESK. Trimming removed 1 base from V and 1 base from J, with 15 bases in between. The CDR3 sequence is 17 residues long. The CDR3: CASSQARLRQGTDTQYF. The CDR3 nucleotides are TGTGCCAGCAGCCAAGCACGTTTGAGACAGGGCACAGATACGCAGTATTTT.

The V call is TRBV5-1, the J call TRBJ2-7, with a tentative D call TRBD1 (5 bases). V was shortened by 3 bases and J by 2 bases, with 12 bases between the two germline ends. This CDR3 contains 14 residues. Germline values: CDR1 SGHRS, CDR2 YFSETQ. This chain's CDR3 is CASSSQGDAYEQYF. CDR3 sequence (DNA): TGCGCCAGCAGCTCGCAGGGTGATGCCTACGAGCAGTACTTC.

The genes are TRBV2 and TRBJ1-4, with a possible D match to TRBD1 (6 bases). Trimming cost V 0 bases and J 6 bases, with 14 bases left between them. This CDR3 has 16 amino acids. Germline V CDR1 and CDR2: SNHLY, FYNNEI. The CDR3 loop reads CASSEALPGVHEKLFF. CDR3 coding DNA: TGTGCCAGCAGTGAAGCGCTTCCAGGGGTTCATGAAAAACTGTTTTTT.

This sequence joins TRBV7-2 and TRBJ1-1, with TRBD1 matching over 8 bases. J lost 2 bases, V lost 4 bases, and 6 bases had no gene match. Germline lookup yields CDR1 SGHTA and CDR2 FQGNSA. This CDR3 contains 15 residues. CDR3: CASSYRGQANTEAFF. CDR3 in DNA: TGTGCCAGCAGCTACCGGGGACAGGCTAACACTGAAGCTTTCTTT.

The genes are TRBV4-2 and TRBJ2-7; 11 nucleotides line up with TRBD2. This CDR3 contains 15 residues. CDR1 LGHNA and CDR2 YNFKEQ come from the germline V gene. The trim removed 0 bases at V and 2 bases at J, leaving 0 bases unmatched. This CDR3 is CASSQDSGGAYEQYF. CDR3 sequence (DNA): TGTGCCAGCAGCCAAGATAGCGGGGGGGCCTACGAGCAGTACTTC.

V is TRBV19 and J is TRBJ1-5; 12 bases fit TRBD1. CDR3 length: 14 amino acids. V was pared by 7 bases and J by 6 bases, with 4 bases of the junction left unmatched. Germline values: CDR1 LNHDA, CDR2 SQIVND (reference sequence). For the CDR3, the DNA is TGTGCCAGTATGGGGACAGGGGGCGGTCAGCCCCAGCATTTT. Its translation: CASMGTGGGQPQHF. The full variable domain, completed using reference TRBV19 and TRBJ1-5, is DGGITQSPKYLFRKEGQNVTLSCEQNLNHDAMYWYRQDPGQGLRLIYYSQIVNDFQKGDIAEGYSVSREKKESFPLTVTSAQKNPTAFYLCASMGTGGGQPQHFGDGTRLSIL.

The chain joins TRBV5-6 to TRBJ2-5, with no clear D. Germline CDR1 and CDR2: SGHDT and YYEEEE. The CDR3 loop spans 11 amino acids. V gave up 4 bases and J gave up 1 base, with 2 bases separating them. This chain's CDR3 is CASSLQETQYF. The CDR3 DNA reads as TGTGCCAGCAGCCTCCAAGAGACCCAGTACTTC. Full variable domain (missing parts from reference TRBV5-6 and TRBJ2-5): DAGVTQSPTHLIKTRGQQVTLRCSPKSGHDTVSWYQQALGQGPQFIFQYYEEEERQRGNFPDRFSGHQFPNYSSELNVNALLLGDSALYLCASSLQETQYFGPGTRLLVL.

The chain carries TRBV5-1 and TRBJ1-1; D ambiguous. The germline gives CDR1 SGHRS, CDR2 YFSETQ. The CDR3 has 15 amino acids. The ends were cut back, 0 bases at V and 0 bases at J, with 9 bases in the middle. The CDR3 is CASSLGGRVNTEAFF. The CDR3 nucleotides are TGCGCCAGCAGCTTGGGAGGGCGAGTGAACACTGAAGCTTTCTTT.

The chain employs TRBV27 and TRBJ2-1; TRBD2 matches 9 bases. The V and J ends lost 1 base and 4 bases, in that order; junction bases with no gene match: 11. The CDR3 consists of 18 residues. CDR1 and CDR2 (germline): MNHEY, SMNVEV (reference sequence). The CDR3 here is CASSLWLAGRGIYNEQFF. CDR3 nucleotides: TGTGCCAGCAGTTTATGGCTAGCGGGGAGGGGAATTTACAATGAGCAGTTCTTC.

This rearrangement joins TRBV7-3 to TRBJ2-1, with TRBD2 matching 8 bases. Germline lookup yields CDR1 SGHTA and CDR2 FQGTGA. The CDR3 has 16 residues. J was trimmed by 2 bases and V by 2 bases; bases with no gene match: 5. The CDR3 bases are TGTGCCAGCAGCTTAGAGCGGGGGACCACCTACAATGAGCAGTTCTTC. Translating it yields CASSLERGTTYNEQFF.

The CDR3 loop reads CASSPTGTVYNEQFF. CDR3 in DNA: TGTGCCAGCAGCCCAACCGGGACAGTGTACAATGAGCAGTTCTTC. The chain uses TRBV5-4 and TRBJ2-1; 7 nucleotides align to TRBD1. Germline V gene lookup returns CDR1 SGHNT and CDR2 YYREEE (reference sequence). This CDR3 region has 15 residues. V shed 4 bases, J shed 4 bases, and the junction held 8 bases outside the gene matches. The full variable domain, with the rest looked up from reference TRBV5-4 and TRBJ2-1, is ETGVTQSPTHLIKTRGQQVTLRCSSQSGHNTVSWYQQALGQGPQFIFQYYREEENGRGNFPPRFSGLQFPNYSSELNVNALELDDSALYLCASSPTGTVYNEQFFGPGTRLTVL.

This rearrangement joins TRBV15 to TRBJ1-5, with D possibly TRBD1 on 5 matching bases. The V and J ends lost 5 bases and 6 bases respectively, with 11 bases between them. Germline values: CDR1 LNHNV, CDR2 YYDKDF (reference sequence). The CDR3 is 13 residues long. The DNA of the CDR3 is TGTGCCACCAGCGAGCTCCAGGGTCAGCCCCAGCATTTT. Translation: CATSELQGQPQHF.